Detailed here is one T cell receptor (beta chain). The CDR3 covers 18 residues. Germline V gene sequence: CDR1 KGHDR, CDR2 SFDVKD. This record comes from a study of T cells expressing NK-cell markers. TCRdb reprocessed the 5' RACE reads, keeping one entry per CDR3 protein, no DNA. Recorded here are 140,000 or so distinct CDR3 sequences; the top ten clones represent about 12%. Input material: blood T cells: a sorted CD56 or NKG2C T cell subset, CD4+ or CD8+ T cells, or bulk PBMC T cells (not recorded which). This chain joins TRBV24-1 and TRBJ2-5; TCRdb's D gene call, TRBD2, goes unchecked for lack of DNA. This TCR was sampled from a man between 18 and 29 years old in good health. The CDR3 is CATSDAPGLADYQETQYF.